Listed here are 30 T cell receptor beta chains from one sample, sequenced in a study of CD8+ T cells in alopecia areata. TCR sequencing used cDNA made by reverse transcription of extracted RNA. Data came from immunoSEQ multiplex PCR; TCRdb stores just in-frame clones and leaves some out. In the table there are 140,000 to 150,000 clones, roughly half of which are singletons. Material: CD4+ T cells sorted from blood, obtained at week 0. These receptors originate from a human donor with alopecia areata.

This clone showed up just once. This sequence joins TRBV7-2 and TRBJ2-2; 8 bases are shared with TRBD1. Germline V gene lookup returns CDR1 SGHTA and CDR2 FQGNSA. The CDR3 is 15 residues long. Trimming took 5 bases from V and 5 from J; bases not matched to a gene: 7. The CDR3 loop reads CASSLRQGWTGELFF. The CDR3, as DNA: TGTGCCAGCAGCCTACGACAGGGGTGGACCGGGGAGCTGTTTTTT.

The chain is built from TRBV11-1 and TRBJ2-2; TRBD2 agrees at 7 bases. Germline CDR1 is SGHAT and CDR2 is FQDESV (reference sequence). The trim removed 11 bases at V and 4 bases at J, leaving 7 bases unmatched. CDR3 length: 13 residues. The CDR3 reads CASRAGATGELFF. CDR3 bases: TGTGCCTCCAGGGCGGGAGCCACCGGGGAGCTGTTTTTT. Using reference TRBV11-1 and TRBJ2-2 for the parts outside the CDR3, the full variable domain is EAEVAQSPRYKITEKSQAVAFWCDPISGHATLYWYRQILGQGPELLVQFQDESVVDDSQLPKDRFSAERLKGVDSTLKIQPAELGDSAMYLCASRAGATGELFFGEGSRLTVL.

DNA for the CDR3: TGTGCCAGCAGCCAAATCGGACTCAACACCGGGGAGCTGTTTTTT. Its protein product is CASSQIGLNTGELFF. This chain connects TRBV7-3 to TRBJ2-2, with D maybe TRBD2 (5 bases). Germline CDR1 and CDR2: SGHTA and FQGTGA. The CDR3 is 15 residues long. Trimming left V 5 bases short and J 2 bases short, with 12 bases between.

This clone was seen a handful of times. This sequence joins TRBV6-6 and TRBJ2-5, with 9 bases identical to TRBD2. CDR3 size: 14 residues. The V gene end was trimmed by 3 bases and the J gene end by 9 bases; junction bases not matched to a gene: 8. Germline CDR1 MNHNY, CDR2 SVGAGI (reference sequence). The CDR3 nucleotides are TGTGCCAGCAGTTATGCCACTATAGCGGGAGCCCAGTACTTC. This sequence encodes CASSYATIAGAQYF.

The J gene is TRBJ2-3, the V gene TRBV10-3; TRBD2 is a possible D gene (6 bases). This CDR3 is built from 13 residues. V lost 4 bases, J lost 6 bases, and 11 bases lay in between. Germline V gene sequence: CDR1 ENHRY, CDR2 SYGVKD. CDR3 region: CAISAGGRDTQYF. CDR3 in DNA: TGTGCCATCAGTGCCGGGGGAAGGGATACGCAGTATTTT.

The CDR3 protein is CSADKIRETQYF. CDR3 bases: TGCAGCGCGGACAAGATTCGAGAGACCCAGTACTTC. The V and J genes are TRBV29-1 and TRBJ2-5, with TRBD1 as a possible D gene (5 bases). The V end lost 7 bases, the J end lost 4 bases, and 13 bases lay between the germline ends. This CDR3 comprises 12 residues. Germline assignment: CDR1 SQVTM and CDR2 ANQGSEA.

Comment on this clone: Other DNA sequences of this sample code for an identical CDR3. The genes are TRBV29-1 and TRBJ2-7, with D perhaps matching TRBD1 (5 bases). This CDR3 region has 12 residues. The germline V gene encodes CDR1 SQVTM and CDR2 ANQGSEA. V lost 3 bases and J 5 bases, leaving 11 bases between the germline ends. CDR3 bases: TGCAGCGTTGAGGTTTCAGGGCACGAGCAGTACTTC. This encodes CSVEVSGHEQYF.

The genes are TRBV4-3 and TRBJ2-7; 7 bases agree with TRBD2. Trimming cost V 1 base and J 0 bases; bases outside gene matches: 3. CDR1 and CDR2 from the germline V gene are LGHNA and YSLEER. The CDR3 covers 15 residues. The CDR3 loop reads CASSQGRGSSYEQYF. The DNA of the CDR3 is TGCGCCAGCAGCCAAGGGCGGGGGAGCTCCTACGAGCAGTACTTC.

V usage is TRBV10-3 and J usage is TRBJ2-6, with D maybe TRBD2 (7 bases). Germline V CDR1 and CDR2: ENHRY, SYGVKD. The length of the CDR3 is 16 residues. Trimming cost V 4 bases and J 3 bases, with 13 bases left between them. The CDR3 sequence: CAISGSGGSGANVLTF. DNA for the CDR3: TGTGCCATCAGTGGTTCGGGGGGCAGTGGGGCCAACGTCCTGACTTTC.

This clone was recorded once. This chain's CDR3 is CSVRSGSGQFF. The CDR3 DNA sequence: TGCAGCGTCCGTAGCGGGAGTGGGCAGTTCTTC. The J gene is TRBJ2-1, the V gene TRBV29-1, with 9 bases that match TRBD2. CDR3 length equals 11 residues. The V gene's germline CDR1 is SQVTM and CDR2 ANQGSEA. Trimming took 6 bases from V and 12 from J; bases not matched to a gene: 6.

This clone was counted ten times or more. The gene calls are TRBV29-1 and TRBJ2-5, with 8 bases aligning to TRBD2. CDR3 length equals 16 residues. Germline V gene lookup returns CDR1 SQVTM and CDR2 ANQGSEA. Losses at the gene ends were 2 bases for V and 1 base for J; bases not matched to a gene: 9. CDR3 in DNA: TGCAGCGTTGAACGGGGGAGCGGGAGCGTCCAAGAGACCCAGTACTTC. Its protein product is CSVERGSGSVQETQYF. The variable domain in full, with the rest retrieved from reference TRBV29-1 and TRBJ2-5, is SAVISQKPSRDICQRGTSLTIQCQVDSQVTMMFWYRQQPGQSLTLIATANQGSEATYESGFVIDKFPISRPNLTFSTLTVSNMSPEDSSIYLCSVERGSGSVQETQYFGPGTRLLVL.

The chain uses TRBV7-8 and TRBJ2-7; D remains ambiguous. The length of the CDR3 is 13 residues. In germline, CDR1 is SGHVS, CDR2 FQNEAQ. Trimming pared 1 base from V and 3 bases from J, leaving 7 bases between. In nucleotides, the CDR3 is TGTGCCAGCAGCTTAGGAGTTGGCTACGAGCAGTACTTC. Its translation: CASSLGVGYEQYF.

CDR3: CASRTGPYEQYF. CDR3 DNA sequence: TGTGCCAGCCGGACAGGTCCCTACGAGCAGTACTTC. The genes are TRBV6-5 and TRBJ2-7; 7 positions agree with TRBD1. Germline-derived CDR1 and CDR2 are MNHEY and SVGAGI. CDR3 length equals 12 residues. J lost 2 bases, V lost 8 bases, and 3 bases had no gene match.

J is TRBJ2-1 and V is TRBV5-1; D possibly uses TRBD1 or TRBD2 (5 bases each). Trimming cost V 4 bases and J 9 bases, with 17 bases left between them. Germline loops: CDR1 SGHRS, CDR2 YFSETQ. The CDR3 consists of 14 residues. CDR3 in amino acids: CASSPGPPTSEQFF. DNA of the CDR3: TGCGCCAGCAGCCCGGGGCCCCCTACCAGTGAGCAGTTCTTC. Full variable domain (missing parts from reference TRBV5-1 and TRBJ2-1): KAGVTQTPRYLIKTRGQQVTLSCSPISGHRSVSWYQQTPGQGLQFLFEYFSETQRNKGNFPGRFSGRQFSNSRSEMNVSTLELGDSALYLCASSPGPPTSEQFFGPGTRLTVL.

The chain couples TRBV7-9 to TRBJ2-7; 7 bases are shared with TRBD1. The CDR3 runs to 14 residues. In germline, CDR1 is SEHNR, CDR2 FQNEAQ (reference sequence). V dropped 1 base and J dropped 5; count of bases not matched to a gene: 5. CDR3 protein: CASSLVTGFDEQYF. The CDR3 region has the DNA TGTGCCAGCAGCTTAGTGACAGGGTTCGACGAGCAGTACTTC.

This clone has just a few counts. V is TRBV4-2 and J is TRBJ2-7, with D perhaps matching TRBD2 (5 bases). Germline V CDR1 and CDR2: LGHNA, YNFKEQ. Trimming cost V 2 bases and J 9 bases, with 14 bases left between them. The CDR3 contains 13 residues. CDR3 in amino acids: CASSQPGLDGQYF. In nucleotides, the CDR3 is TGTGCCAGCAGCCAACCCGGACTCGACGGGCAGTACTTC.

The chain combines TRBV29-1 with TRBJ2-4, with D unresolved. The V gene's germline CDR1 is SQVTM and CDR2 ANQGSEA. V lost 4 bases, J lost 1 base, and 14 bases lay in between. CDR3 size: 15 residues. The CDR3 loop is CSVGFANGAKNIQYF. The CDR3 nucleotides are TGCAGCGTTGGTTTCGCTAATGGGGCCAAAAACATTCAGTACTTC.

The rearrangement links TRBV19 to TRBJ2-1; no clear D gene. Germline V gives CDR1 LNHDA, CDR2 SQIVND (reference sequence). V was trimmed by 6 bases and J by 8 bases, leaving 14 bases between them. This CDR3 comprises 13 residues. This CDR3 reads CASRSRPGHEQFF. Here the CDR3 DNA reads TGTGCCAGTAGAAGCAGACCCGGGCATGAGCAGTTCTTC.

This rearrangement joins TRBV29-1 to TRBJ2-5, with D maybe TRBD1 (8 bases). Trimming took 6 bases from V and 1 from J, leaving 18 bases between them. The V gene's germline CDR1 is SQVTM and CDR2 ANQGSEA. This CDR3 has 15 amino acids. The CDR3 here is CSVGQGGRGQETQYF. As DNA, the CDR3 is TGCAGCGTCGGACAGGGAGGGAGAGGCCAAGAGACCCAGTACTTC.

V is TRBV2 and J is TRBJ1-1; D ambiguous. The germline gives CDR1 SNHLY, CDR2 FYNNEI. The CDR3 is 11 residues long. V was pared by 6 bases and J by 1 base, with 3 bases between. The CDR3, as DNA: TGTGCCAGCAGACCGAACACTGAAGCTTTCTTT. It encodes CASRPNTEAFF. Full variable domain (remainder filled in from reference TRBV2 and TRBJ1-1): EPEVTQTPSHQVTQMGQEVILRCVPISNHLYFYWYRQILGQKVEFLVSFYNNEISEKSEIFDDQFSVERPDGSNFTLKIRSTKLEDSAMYFCASRPNTEAFFGQGTRLTVV.

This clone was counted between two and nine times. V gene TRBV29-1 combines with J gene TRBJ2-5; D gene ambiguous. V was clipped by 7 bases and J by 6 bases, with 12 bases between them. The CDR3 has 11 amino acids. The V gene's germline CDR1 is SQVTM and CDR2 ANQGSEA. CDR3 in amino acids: CSAAYHQTQYF. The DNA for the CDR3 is TGCAGCGCCGCTTATCACCAGACCCAGTACTTC.

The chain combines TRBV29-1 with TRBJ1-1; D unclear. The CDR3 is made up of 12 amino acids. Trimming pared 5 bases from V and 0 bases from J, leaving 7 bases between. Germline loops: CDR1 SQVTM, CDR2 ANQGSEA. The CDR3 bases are TGCAGCGTTCTTCCCCTGAACACTGAAGCTTTCTTT. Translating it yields CSVLPLNTEAFF.

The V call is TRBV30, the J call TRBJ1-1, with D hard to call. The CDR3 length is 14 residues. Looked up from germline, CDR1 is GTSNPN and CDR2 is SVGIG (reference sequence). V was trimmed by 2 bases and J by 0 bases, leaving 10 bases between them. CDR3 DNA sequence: TGTGCCTGGAGTAAGAGGGCGATGAACACTGAAGCTTTCTTT. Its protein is CAWSKRAMNTEAFF. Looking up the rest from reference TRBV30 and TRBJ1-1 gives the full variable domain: SQTIHQWPATLVQPVGSPLSLECTVEGTSNPNLYWYRQAAGRGLQLLFYSVGIGQISSEVPQNLSASRPQDRQFILSSKKLLLSDSGFYLCAWSKRAMNTEAFFGQGTRLTVV.

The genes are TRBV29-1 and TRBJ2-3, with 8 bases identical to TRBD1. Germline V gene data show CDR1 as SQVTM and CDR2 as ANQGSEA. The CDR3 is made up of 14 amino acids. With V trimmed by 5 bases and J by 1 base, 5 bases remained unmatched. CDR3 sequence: CSVPGTGGTDTQYF. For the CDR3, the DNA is TGCAGCGTTCCCGGGACAGGAGGCACAGATACGCAGTATTTT.

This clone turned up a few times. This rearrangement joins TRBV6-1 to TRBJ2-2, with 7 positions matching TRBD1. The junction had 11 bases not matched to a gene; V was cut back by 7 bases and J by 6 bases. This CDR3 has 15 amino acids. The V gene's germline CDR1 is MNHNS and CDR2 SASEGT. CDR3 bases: TGTGCCAGCACAGGGGGATTGGTATTGGCCGGGGAGCTGTTTTTT. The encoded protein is CASTGGLVLAGELFF.

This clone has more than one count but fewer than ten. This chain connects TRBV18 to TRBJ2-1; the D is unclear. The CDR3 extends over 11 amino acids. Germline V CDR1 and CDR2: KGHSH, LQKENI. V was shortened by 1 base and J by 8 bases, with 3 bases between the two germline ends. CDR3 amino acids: CASSPLDEQFF. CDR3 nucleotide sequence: TGTGCCAGCTCACCACTGGATGAGCAGTTCTTC.

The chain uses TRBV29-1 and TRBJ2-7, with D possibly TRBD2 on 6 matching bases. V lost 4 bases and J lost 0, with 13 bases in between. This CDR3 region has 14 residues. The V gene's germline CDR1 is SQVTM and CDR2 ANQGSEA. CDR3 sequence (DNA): TGCAGCGTTGCGGCGGTGGAGGGCTCCTACGAGCAGTACTTC. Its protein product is CSVAAVEGSYEQYF.

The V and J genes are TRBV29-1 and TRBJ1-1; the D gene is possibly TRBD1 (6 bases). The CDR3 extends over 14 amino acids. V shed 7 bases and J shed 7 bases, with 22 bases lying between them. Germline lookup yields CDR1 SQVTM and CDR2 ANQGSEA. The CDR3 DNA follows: TGCAGCGCACATATCACAGGGCGAGCGGATGAAGCTTTCTTT. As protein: CSAHITGRADEAFF.

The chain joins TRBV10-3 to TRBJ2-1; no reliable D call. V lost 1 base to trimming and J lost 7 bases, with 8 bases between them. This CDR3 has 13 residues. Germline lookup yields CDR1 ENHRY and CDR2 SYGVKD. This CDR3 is CAISELRSNEQFF. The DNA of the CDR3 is TGTGCCATCAGTGAGTTAAGATCAAATGAGCAGTTCTTC.

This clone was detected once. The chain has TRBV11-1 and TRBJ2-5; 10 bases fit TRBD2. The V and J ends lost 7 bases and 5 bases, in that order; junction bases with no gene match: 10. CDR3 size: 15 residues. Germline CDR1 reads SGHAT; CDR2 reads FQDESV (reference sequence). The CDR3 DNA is TGTGCCAGCACCGCTAGCGGGAGAGGAGCGGAGACCCAGTACTTC. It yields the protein CASTASGRGAETQYF.